A single sample gave rise to the 13 T cell receptor beta chains below, sequenced in a study of CD8 T cells in ankylosing spondylitis. Via MiXCR, TCRdb re-called the 5' RACE reads, giving one row per CDR3 protein. The table records about 69,000 distinct CDR3 sequences, about 5% of them present only once. The source material was blood, either unsorted or a sorted T cell fraction (not recorded which). Receptors originate from a male donor with ankylosing spondylitis or in good health (not recorded which).

In this sample, this clonotype turned up many times. The V call is TRBV7-9, the J call TRBJ1-1, with D unclear. Germline V gene data show CDR1 as SEHNR and CDR2 as FQNEAQ (reference sequence). V was trimmed by 11 bases and J by 1 base, leaving 17 bases between them. The CDR3 length is 14 residues. The CDR3 DNA sequence: TGTGCCGCCGGCCCGAGTGTAGCGAACACTGAAGCTTTCTTT. It specifies CAAGPSVANTEAFF. Full variable domain (rest looked up from reference TRBV7-9 and TRBJ1-1): DTGVSQNPRHKITKRGQNVTFRCDPISEHNRLYWYRQTLGQGPEFLTYFQNEAQLEKSRLLSDRFSAERPKGSFSTLEIQRTEQGDSAMYLCAAGPSVANTEAFFGQGTRLTVV.

The table lists this clonotype with many counts. The chain has TRBV7-6 and TRBJ2-1; 8 bases fit TRBD2. Trimming at V came to 1 base and at J to 7 bases, leaving 9 bases not matched to a gene. Germline CDR1 is SGHVS and CDR2 is FNYEAQ. CDR3 length: 16 amino acids. CDR3 coding DNA: TGTGCCAGCAGCTTAGATTCGCGGGGGGCGGGGAATGAGCAGTTCTTC. Its translation is CASSLDSRGAGNEQFF.

This clonotype was recorded at least ten times. The rearrangement joins TRBV5-1 to TRBJ2-3, with D tentatively TRBD1 (6 bases). Germline V gene lookup returns CDR1 SGHRS and CDR2 YFSETQ. Between the trimmed V and J ends, which lost 6 bases and 5 bases, there was a span of 13 bases. CDR3 length: 13 amino acids. The CDR3 reads CASKGDGVDTQYF. CDR3 sequence (DNA): TGCGCCAGCAAGGGGGATGGAGTAGATACGCAGTATTTT.

There are many counts of this clonotype. The V call is TRBV15, the J call TRBJ1-2; no clear D. The CDR3 covers 13 residues. V was trimmed by 4 bases and J by 2 bases, leaving 8 bases between them. Germline CDR1 LNHNV, CDR2 YYDKDF (reference sequence). The CDR3 nucleotides are TGTGCCACCAGCAAGGGTCCCAACTATGGCTACACCTTC. Translating gives CATSKGPNYGYTF.

At least ten counts were recorded for this clonotype. The CDR3 region is CSVTGLTGYTF. CDR3 nucleotides: TGCAGTGTCACGGGCCTAACCGGATACACCTTC. This chain uses TRBV20-1 with TRBJ1-2, with D hard to call. Germline V gives CDR1 DFQATT, CDR2 SNEGSKA (reference sequence). The V end was cut by 7 bases, the J end by 11 bases, with 17 bases between. The CDR3 spans 11 residues.

The rearrangement links TRBV15 to TRBJ2-2; D is unclear. In germline, CDR1 is LNHNV, CDR2 YYDKDF (reference sequence). The CDR3 runs to 14 residues. The V and J ends lost 5 bases and 4 bases respectively, with 11 bases between them. CDR3 sequence reads: CATSPVPGTGELFF. CDR3 nucleotide sequence: TGTGCCACCAGCCCCGTCCCGGGCACCGGGGAGCTGTTTTTT.

This clonotype was counted many times. The V gene is TRBV7-6, the J gene TRBJ2-5, with TRBD1 matching 7 bases. The V segment lost 5 bases and the J segment 3 bases; nucleotides outside the gene matches: 6. The CDR3 spans 14 residues. Looked up from germline, CDR1 is SGHVS and CDR2 is FNYEAQ. CDR3 bases: TGTGCCAGCAGCCCCACGACAGGGAAAGAGACCCAGTACTTC. Translated, it gives CASSPTTGKETQYF.

In its sample, this clonotype was seen many times. Germline is not matched at one junction end, which may reflect a read error. J is TRBJ2-5 and V is TRBV7-7, with D possibly being TRBD1 or TRBD2 (7 bases each). The CDR3 totals 15 residues. The germline V gene has CDR1 SSHAT and CDR2 FNYEAQ (reference sequence). Here the CDR3 reads CASSPREGAGETQYF. The CDR3 DNA is TGTGCTAGCAGCCCCAGGGAGGGGGCAGGAGAGACCCAGTACTTC.

Here the CDR3 reads CASSLYGTGGTGELFF. The CDR3 region has the DNA TGTGCCAGCAGTCTTTACGGGACAGGGGGCACCGGGGAGCTGTTTTTT. The rearrangement joins TRBV12-3 or TRBV12-4 to TRBJ2-2, with TRBD1 matching over 11 bases. With 5 bases clipped from V and 4 bases from J, the junction kept 6 bases outside the gene matches. The CDR3 sequence is 16 residues long.

This clonotype was detected ten times or more. V and J are TRBV14 and TRBJ2-3, with 7 nucleotides matching TRBD2. J was trimmed by 2 bases and V by 1 base; bases with no gene match: 6. Germline V gene data show CDR1 as SGHDN and CDR2 as FVKESK. This CDR3 has 16 amino acids. CDR3 in DNA: TGTGCCAGCAGCCAAGGCGAGCGGGGCCTCACAGATACGCAGTATTTT. It codes for CASSQGERGLTDTQYF.

The chain has TRBV2 and TRBJ2-3; TRBD1 matches 9 bases. With V trimmed by 6 bases and J by 5 bases, 6 bases remained unmatched. The CDR3 has 14 residues. Germline values: CDR1 SNHLY, CDR2 FYNNEI. CDR3 sequence (DNA): TGTGCCAGCAGGGGACAGGGCGGTCAAGATACGCAGTATTTT. Its protein product is CASRGQGGQDTQYF.

Ten or more counts support this clonotype. V and J are TRBV6-1 and TRBJ2-6; either TRBD1 or TRBD2 may fit D (5 bases each). V lost 7 bases, J lost 8 bases, and 12 bases lay in between. This CDR3 region has 13 residues. The germline V gene has CDR1 MNHNS and CDR2 SASEGT. The CDR3 loop reads CASKSGDPNVLTF. CDR3 nucleotides: TGTGCCAGCAAGTCCGGGGACCCCAACGTCCTGACTTTC.

This clonotype was counted at least ten times. V is TRBV3-1 and J is TRBJ1-6; TRBD1 matches 10 bases. J gave up 8 bases and V 0 bases, and 1 base lay outside the gene matches. The CDR3 is 15 amino acids. CDR1 and CDR2 (germline): LGHDT, YNNKEL (reference sequence). CDR3 coding DNA: TGTGCCAGCAGCCAAGACGGACAGGGGGATTCACCCCTCCACTTT. It specifies CASSQDGQGDSPLHF.